One sample yielded the 6 T cell receptor beta chains listed below, sequenced in a study of blood T cells in healthy people across ages. Alongside a J-beta primer mix, a sample-barcoded 5' primer served in a second PCR lasting about 7 to 12 cycles. MiXCR, run by TCRdb on the 5' RACE reads, gives a single entry per CDR3 protein. Seen here are roughly 730,000 distinct CDR3 sequences, roughly three fifths observed once, and the top ten hold around 25%. Sequenced material: blood. Source of these receptors: a man in his forties in good health.

This clonotype was recorded once. The chain links TRBV7-3 to TRBJ2-5, with D perhaps matching TRBD2 (6 bases). The end of the DNA is better explained by TRBJ2-1, so the J call may be wrong. The CDR3 covers 14 residues. Germline V gene sequence: CDR1 SGHTA, CDR2 FQGTGA. CDR3 bases: TGTGCCAGCAGCTTAGCGGGAAGCGGAGAGACCCAGTTCTTC. Translated, it gives CASSLAGSGETQFF.

This clonotype was detected only a few times. V gene TRBV7-2 combines with J gene TRBJ2-5, with 7 nucleotides matching TRBD2. The CDR3 runs 15 residues. In germline, CDR1 is SGHTA, CDR2 FQGNSA. The ends lost 3 bases at V and 5 bases at J; junction bases unmatched: 9. The CDR3 DNA reads TGTGCCAGCAGCTTCTTTGGTCGAGCGGGGGAGACCCAGTACTTC. It specifies CASSFFGRAGETQYF.

This clonotype has only a few counts. J is TRBJ2-7 and V is TRBV9; D is ambiguous. Per germline, CDR1 SGDLS and CDR2 YYNGEE. Trimming took off 0 bases at V and 10 bases at J, with 17 bases between the two ends. The CDR3 is 14 amino acids. Here the CDR3 reads CASSVVSGLGVQYF. The CDR3 bases are TGTGCCAGCAGCGTAGTATCTGGGTTGGGCGTACAGTACTTC.

This clonotype is a singleton in its sample. A read error may account for a junction end that differs from germline. V gene TRBV3-1 combines with J gene TRBJ2-3, with unresolved D. The length of the CDR3 is 14 residues. The germline gives CDR1 LGHDT, CDR2 YNNKEL (reference sequence). The CDR3 DNA is TGTGCCGGCAGCCAAGACGGCTGGTCCCCTACGCAGTATTTT. Translation gives CAGSQDGWSPTQYF.

This chain joins TRBV27 and TRBJ2-7; D is possibly TRBD1 (6 bases). Per germline, CDR1 MNHEY and CDR2 SMNVEV (reference sequence). Trimming shortened V by 9 bases and J by 3 bases, and 18 bases separated the two germline ends. This CDR3 is 14 amino acids long. The CDR3 is CASLPGWGHYEQYF. CDR3 DNA: TGTGCCAGTCTTCCAGGGTGGGGGCACTACGAGCAGTACTTC.

This clonotype was picked up one time. This CDR3 reads CASSNDRDYGYTF. The CDR3 DNA reads TGTGCCAGCAGTAATGACAGGGACTATGGCTACACCTTC. The V and J genes are TRBV28 and TRBJ1-2; 7 bases fit TRBD1. The CDR3 has 13 residues. V shed 5 bases and J 3 bases; nucleotides not matched to a gene: 3. Germline CDR1 is MDHEN and CDR2 is SYDVKM.